This T cell receptor beta chain was retrieved from a study of OX40 agonist ivuxolimab in advanced cancers. Comments on this clone: Its antigen is as yet unknown.

The protocol was immunoSEQ multiplex PCR, while the TCRdb copy is restricted to in-frame clones and leaves out a portion. The data show roughly 46,000 clones, 65% to 90% seen once. Germline V CDR1 and CDR2: SGDLS, YYNGEE. V was shortened by 2 bases and J by 3 bases, with 11 bases between the two germline ends. This CDR3 region has 14 residues. Findings of the study overall: Relative to CD4+ cells, CD8+ T cells on average had more expanded clones. CD4+ and CD8+ T cells in blood underwent clonal expansion by week 6 at 0.1 to 3.0 mg/kg.

The sample consisted of CD4+ or CD8+ T cells sorted from blood, taken in a trial of the OX40 agonist ivuxolimab. The chain has TRBV9 and TRBJ1-1; D not certain. The sequence was obtained from an adult with an advanced solid tumor such as melanoma, head and neck, liver or kidney cancer. CDR3 in amino acids: CASSVDLVDTEAFF. As DNA, the CDR3 is TGTGCCAGCAGCGTTGACTTGGTAGACACTGAAGCTTTCTTT. The full variable domain, with the rest looked up from reference TRBV9 and TRBJ1-1, is DSGVTQTPKHLITATGQRVTLRCSPRSGDLSVYWYQQSLDQGLQFLIQYYNGEERAKGNILERFSAQQFPDLHSELNLSSLELGDSALYFCASSVDLVDTEAFFGQGTRLTVV.